Below, 10 T cell receptor beta chains from the same sample are listed, as sequenced in a study of cytomegalovirus exposure and HLA in healthy donors (dated by TCRdb to between 2016 and 2019). The library was generated by the immunoSEQ multiplex PCR assay. A mixture of 60 forward primers for TCR Vbeta segments and 13 reverse primers for TCR Jbeta segments was used in the multiplex PCR. The table was pulled from immuneACCESS by TCRdb, which kept in-frame rearrangements only. Such tables lose some clones; where checked, under half of the loss comes from unresolved V genes, and the rest has no known cause. Across this sample there are 150,000 to 200,000 clones, with around 75% seen only once. The leading ten clones occupy roughly 1.4% of the sample. What was sequenced was PBMCs. Receptors originate from a woman between 50 and 59 years old in good health and CMV-seronegative.

This clone has a handful of counts. The V gene is TRBV6-5, the J gene TRBJ2-1; 7 bases line up with TRBD1. Losses at the gene ends were 6 bases for V and 7 bases for J; bases not matched to a gene: 12. Germline CDR1 is MNHEY and CDR2 is SVGAGI. The CDR3 has 15 residues. CDR3 nucleotides: TGTGCCAGCAGGCCGTCGACAGGGACGGGGAATGAGCAGTTCTTC. Its translation: CASRPSTGTGNEQFF.

V and J are TRBV7-6 and TRBJ2-5; D perhaps matches TRBD2 (5 bases). This CDR3 contains 14 residues. CDR1 and CDR2 from the germline V gene are SGHVS and FNYEAQ. Between the trimmed V and J ends, which lost 1 base and 5 bases, there was a span of 11 bases. CDR3: CASSLEAGRETQYF. The DNA for the CDR3 is TGTGCCAGCAGCTTAGAGGCGGGTAGGGAGACCCAGTACTTC. The whole variable domain, filled in from reference TRBV7-6 and TRBJ2-5, reads GAGVSQSPRYKVTKRGQDVALRCDPISGHVSLYWYRQALGQGPEFLTYFNYEAQQDKSGLPNDRFSAERPEGSISTLTIQRTEQRDSAMYRCASSLEAGRETQYFGPGTRLLVL.

The chain employs TRBV5-1 and TRBJ2-2; tentatively, D is TRBD2 (6 bases). With 3 bases removed from V and 6 bases from J, the gap between germline ends came to 12 bases. CDR1 and CDR2 from the germline V gene are SGHRS and YFSETQ. The CDR3 extends over 14 amino acids. The CDR3 DNA follows: TGCGCCAGCAGCTCGGACTGGGGGGCCGGGGAGCTGTTTTTT. It specifies CASSSDWGAGELFF.

This clone came up a few times. The chain couples TRBV2 to TRBJ1-1, with D perhaps matching TRBD1 (5 bases). V lost 6 bases and J lost 2, with 10 bases in between. This CDR3 comprises 13 residues. Germline CDR1 is SNHLY and CDR2 is FYNNEI. The CDR3 here is CASSGGGNTEAFF. The CDR3 nucleotides read TGTGCCAGCAGCGGGGGGGGAAACACTGAAGCTTTCTTT.

The CDR3: CASSTQDRLAKNIQYF. As DNA, the CDR3 is TGTGCCAGTAGTACCCAAGACAGGCTAGCCAAAAACATTCAGTACTTC. The chain has TRBV19 and TRBJ2-4, with a tentative D call TRBD1 (6 bases). CDR3 length: 16 amino acids. V lost 4 bases and J lost 0, with 13 bases in between. CDR1 and CDR2 (germline): LNHDA, SQIVND (reference sequence).

In its sample, this clone was seen once. The chain joins TRBV28 to TRBJ1-1; 7 bases align to TRBD1. The CDR3 extends over 11 amino acids. Unmatched junction bases numbered 5, after V lost 6 bases and J lost 10 bases. Germline CDR1 MDHEN, CDR2 SYDVKM. The CDR3 spells CASREGAGAFF. CDR3 DNA: TGTGCCAGCAGAGAGGGGGCGGGAGCTTTCTTT.

The J gene is TRBJ2-5, the V gene TRBV2; D perhaps matches TRBD1 (5 bases). Germline loops: CDR1 SNHLY, CDR2 FYNNEI. This CDR3 has 15 residues. The V and J ends lost 2 bases and 4 bases respectively, with 14 bases between them. CDR3 in amino acids: CASSEFPRAGETQYF. The CDR3 nucleotides read TGTGCCAGCAGTGAATTTCCCAGGGCAGGAGAGACCCAGTACTTC. Looking up the rest from reference TRBV2 and TRBJ2-5 gives the full variable domain: EPEVTQTPSHQVTQMGQEVILRCVPISNHLYFYWYRQILGQKVEFLVSFYNNEISEKSEIFDDQFSVERPDGSNFTLKIRSTKLEDSAMYFCASSEFPRAGETQYFGPGTRLLVL.

The chain has TRBV19 and TRBJ1-2; D is uncertain. Germline CDR1 reads LNHDA; CDR2 reads SQIVND (reference sequence). CDR3 length: 17 amino acids. Trimming cost V 3 bases and J 6 bases, with 23 bases left between them. DNA for the CDR3: TGTGCCAGTAGTATCCGCTCCGATTTGCTGTGGGCCGATGGCTACACCTTC. It specifies CASSIRSDLLWADGYTF. The whole variable domain, filled in from reference TRBV19 and TRBJ1-2, reads DGGITQSPKYLFRKEGQNVTLSCEQNLNHDAMYWYRQDPGQGLRLIYYSQIVNDFQKGDIAEGYSVSREKKESFPLTVTSAQKNPTAFYLCASSIRSDLLWADGYTFGSGTRLTVV.

This clone has only a few counts. The chain joins TRBV6-5 to TRBJ1-1, with D possibly TRBD1 on 5 matching bases. V was trimmed by 3 bases and J by 1 base, leaving 15 bases between them. Germline V gives CDR1 MNHEY, CDR2 SVGAGI. This CDR3 contains 16 residues. The CDR3 here is CASSYNPTTGNTEAFF. The CDR3 DNA follows: TGTGCCAGCAGTTATAACCCAACCACAGGGAACACTGAAGCTTTCTTT.

The chain joins TRBV28 to TRBJ1-4, with D tentatively TRBD1 (5 bases). Trimming took 8 bases from V and 8 from J, leaving 12 bases between them. Germline V gives CDR1 MDHEN, CDR2 SYDVKM. The length of the CDR3 is 12 residues. The CDR3 nucleotides read TGTGCCAGCCGTACGGGGGGGGAAAAACTGTTTTTT. Translated, it gives CASRTGGEKLFF.